This paragraph reports one TCR beta chain. These data originate in a study of blood T cell repertoires in COVID-19. Assay used: immunoSEQ multiplex PCR; TCRdb lists only in-frame clones, some missing. The table has under 200,000 clones, roughly 80% seen once. Trimming at V came to 6 bases and at J to 2 bases, leaving 6 bases not matched to a gene. CDR1 SGHRS and CDR2 YFSETQ come from the germline V gene. The CDR3 loop spans 15 amino acids. The receptor was derived from an older woman who had recovered from COVID-19. V usage is TRBV5-1 and J usage is TRBJ2-3, with TRBD2 matching over 10 bases. The source material was PBMCs or T cells enriched from blood (not recorded which). The DNA of the CDR3 is TGCGCCAGCACCAAAGCGGGGGGGTTCACAGATACGCAGTATTTT. Translation: CASTKAGGFTDTQYF. The variable domain in full, with the rest retrieved from reference TRBV5-1 and TRBJ2-3, is KAGVTQTPRYLIKTRGQQVTLSCSPISGHRSVSWYQQTPGQGLQFLFEYFSETQRNKGNFPGRFSGRQFSNSRSEMNVSTLELGDSALYLCASTKAGGFTDTQYFGPGTRLTVL.